The present TCR beta chain was sequenced within a study of blood T cell repertoires in COVID-19. The wider study: Samples of COVID-19 (acute and convalescent) were obtained from the United States, Italy and Spain.

Libraries were prepared by immunoSEQ multiplex PCR; TCRdb keeps only in-frame clonotypes and omits some of them. The sample contains some 120,000 clones, approximately 87% of which appear only once. CDR1 and CDR2 (germline): SGHRS, YFSETQ. With V trimmed by 4 bases and J by 2 bases, 7 bases remained unmatched. This CDR3 is 15 amino acids long. The clonotype was recovered from a woman aged 45-59 years with acute or convalescent COVID-19. The gene calls are TRBV5-1 and TRBJ2-3, with TRBD1 identical over 7 bases. The sample taken for sequencing was peripheral blood. CDR3 nucleotide sequence: TGCGCCAGCAGCCTAGAGGGGGCCTCCACAGATACGCAGTATTTT. Its protein product is CASSLEGASTDTQYF.